A single sample is the source of the 30 T cell receptor beta chains below, sequenced in a study of cytomegalovirus exposure and HLA in healthy donors. The study ran its PCR with 60 Vbeta and 13 Jbeta primers. The method was immunoSEQ multiplex PCR; TCRdb's version includes in-frame clones alone and lacks a portion of them. The data contain under 120,000 clones, 60% to 75% of them singletons. The sample consisted of PBMCs. These receptor sequences come from a man aged 35-49 years in good health and CMV-seropositive.

This clone was recorded a few times. The CDR3 DNA reads TGTGCCGCAGGGGGTACCTCTGGAAACACCATATATTTT. Amino acid sequence: CAAGGTSGNTIYF. The gene calls are TRBV19 and TRBJ1-3; the match to TRBD1 covers 7 bases. This CDR3 has 13 amino acids. V lost 11 bases, J lost 0 bases, and 4 bases stayed unmatched. The V gene's germline CDR1 is LNHDA and CDR2 SQIVND (reference sequence). Based on the CDR3 plus reference TRBV19 and TRBJ1-3, the full variable domain is DGGITQSPKYLFRKEGQNVTLSCEQNLNHDAMYWYRQDPGQGLRLIYYSQIVNDFQKGDIAEGYSVSREKKESFPLTVTSAQKNPTAFYLCAAGGTSGNTIYFGEGSWLTVV.

This clone turned up a few times. The rearrangement links TRBV19 to TRBJ1-3; no definite D call. The V and J ends lost 7 bases and 4 bases respectively, with 8 bases between them. The CDR3 spans 12 residues. Looked up from germline, CDR1 is LNHDA and CDR2 is SQIVND (reference sequence). The CDR3 loop reads CASNNVGNTIYF. The CDR3 DNA follows: TGTGCCAGTAACAACGTGGGAAACACCATATATTTT. Looking up the rest from reference TRBV19 and TRBJ1-3 gives the full variable domain: DGGITQSPKYLFRKEGQNVTLSCEQNLNHDAMYWYRQDPGQGLRLIYYSQIVNDFQKGDIAEGYSVSREKKESFPLTVTSAQKNPTAFYLCASNNVGNTIYFGEGSWLTVV.

In this sample, this clone turned up a few times. This chain links TRBV4-3 with TRBJ2-1, with D uncertain. Trimming left V 0 bases short and J 0 bases short, with 6 bases between. The CDR3 totals 15 residues. Germline V gives CDR1 LGHNA, CDR2 YSLEER. CDR3 residues: CASSQDDSSYNEQFF. DNA for the CDR3: TGCGCCAGCAGCCAAGATGATAGCTCCTACAATGAGCAGTTCTTC.

The CDR3 region has the DNA TGTGCCAGCAGTCTCGGACAGGGCTCTAACTATGGCTACACCTTC. It translates to CASSLGQGSNYGYTF. This chain links TRBV6-6 with TRBJ1-2; 8 bases fit TRBD1. The CDR3 is 15 amino acids. CDR1 and CDR2 (germline): MNHNY, SVGAGI (reference sequence). V trimming: 5 bases; J trimming: 0 bases; junction bases outside the gene matches: 5.

The chain has TRBV30 and TRBJ2-7, with 8 nucleotides matching TRBD2. The germline V gene encodes CDR1 GTSNPN and CDR2 SVGIG (reference sequence). The length of the CDR3 is 14 residues. The V segment lost 0 bases and the J segment 5 bases; nucleotides outside the gene matches: 6. The CDR3 sequence: CAWSVPAGAHEQYV. CDR3 DNA: TGTGCCTGGAGTGTACCAGCGGGAGCCCACGAGCAGTACGTC.

The chain links TRBV4-2 to TRBJ2-3; 14 bases line up with TRBD2. The J segment lost 3 bases and the V segment lost 4 bases, leaving 15 bases of the junction unmatched. The CDR3 loop spans 20 amino acids. Germline V gene sequence: CDR1 LGHNA, CDR2 YNFKEQ. CDR3 in amino acids: CASSRGTSGSKVRVTDTQYF. CDR3 nucleotide sequence: TGTGCCAGCAGCCGAGGGACTAGCGGGAGTAAGGTTCGGGTTACAGATACGCAGTATTTT.

The chain joins TRBV27 to TRBJ2-7, with 8 bases that match TRBD1. This CDR3 has 22 residues. Trimming removed 4 bases from V and 1 base from J; junction bases left unmatched: 27. The germline gives CDR1 MNHEY, CDR2 SMNVEV (reference sequence). The CDR3 sequence: CASSSPIGTSGQVIAASYEQYF. As DNA, the CDR3 is TGTGCCAGCAGTTCACCTATTGGAACCTCGGGACAGGTGATTGCGGCGTCCTACGAGCAGTACTTC.

This chain joins TRBV4-3 and TRBJ2-7; 7 nucleotides line up with TRBD2. This CDR3 comprises 16 residues. The ends lost 3 bases at V and 1 base at J; junction bases unmatched: 9. CDR1 and CDR2 from the germline V gene are LGHNA and YSLEER. CDR3 sequence (DNA): TGCGCCAGCAGCCAGTACGCGGGAGATACTTCCTACGAGCAGTACTTC. Residues: CASSQYAGDTSYEQYF.

This chain joins TRBV30 and TRBJ2-1, with D possibly matching TRBD1 (6 bases). V was cut by 5 bases and J by 6 bases, with 14 bases left in between. The germline V gene has CDR1 GTSNPN and CDR2 SVGIG (reference sequence). The CDR3 sequence is 13 residues long. For the CDR3, the DNA is TGTGCCTGGGATCTGACAGGAGTCAATGAGCAGTTCTTC. Encoded protein: CAWDLTGVNEQFF.

The rearrangement joins TRBV7-9 to TRBJ1-3, with D maybe TRBD1 (5 bases). V lost 2 bases and J lost 4, with 15 bases in between. Germline V gene sequence: CDR1 SEHNR, CDR2 FQNEAQ (reference sequence). This CDR3 is 16 amino acids long. The CDR3 DNA is TGTGCCAGCAGCTTAAGCCCGGCGGGGCTCGGAAACACCATATATTTT. This translates into CASSLSPAGLGNTIYF. The entire variable domain, with the rest obtained from reference TRBV7-9 and TRBJ1-3, is as follows: DTGVSQNPRHKITKRGQNVTFRCDPISEHNRLYWYRQTLGQGPEFLTYFQNEAQLEKSRLLSDRFSAERPKGSFSTLEIQRTEQGDSAMYLCASSLSPAGLGNTIYFGEGSWLTVV.

The V and J genes are TRBV5-1 and TRBJ2-3, with no clear D. V shed 0 bases and J shed 4 bases, with 6 bases lying between them. The CDR3 consists of 13 residues. Germline lookup yields CDR1 SGHRS and CDR2 YFSETQ. CDR3 region: CASSLGGADTQYF. Here the CDR3 DNA reads TGCGCCAGCAGCTTGGGAGGCGCAGATACGCAGTATTTT. Full variable domain (remainder filled in from reference TRBV5-1 and TRBJ2-3): KAGVTQTPRYLIKTRGQQVTLSCSPISGHRSVSWYQQTPGQGLQFLFEYFSETQRNKGNFPGRFSGRQFSNSRSEMNVSTLELGDSALYLCASSLGGADTQYFGPGTRLTVL.

The sample holds a few counts of this clone. The chain combines TRBV10-3 with TRBJ1-4; no clear D. Looked up from germline, CDR1 is ENHRY and CDR2 is SYGVKD. The CDR3 is 15 residues long. Trimming removed 0 bases from V and 4 bases from J, with 9 bases in between. CDR3 DNA: TGTGCCATCAGTGAGTCGAATCGGGATAATGAAAAACTGTTTTTT. It is translated as CAISESNRDNEKLFF.

The chain carries TRBV7-2 and TRBJ2-1; 7 positions agree with TRBD2. Germline CDR1 is SGHTA and CDR2 is FQGNSA. The CDR3 sequence is 15 residues long. The V and J ends lost 5 bases and 6 bases, in that order; junction bases with no gene match: 10. CDR3 nucleotide sequence: TGTGCCAGCAGCCCCCCGGGCGGGAGAAGCAATGAGCAGTTCTTC. Its translation is CASSPPGGRSNEQFF.

The chain couples TRBV6-5 to TRBJ1-2, with 8 bases fitting TRBD1. The V gene end was trimmed by 2 bases and the J gene end by 4 bases; junction bases not matched to a gene: 0. Germline CDR1 and CDR2: MNHEY and SVGAGI. This CDR3 region has 13 residues. The CDR3 here is CASSYTGGYGYTF. For the CDR3, the DNA is TGTGCCAGCAGTTACACAGGGGGCTATGGCTACACCTTC.

This clone was counted between two and nine times. V is TRBV4-1 and J is TRBJ1-5; D remains unclear. Trimming removed 1 base at V and 3 bases at J, with 13 bases between. The CDR3 contains 16 residues. Per germline, CDR1 MGHRA and CDR2 YSYEKL. The CDR3 loop reads CASSQGENVYNQPQHF. The CDR3 DNA reads TGCGCCAGCAGCCAAGGGGAGAATGTATACAATCAGCCCCAGCATTTT.

On this clone itself: One junction end does not reproduce the germline sequence, and a read error may be involved. The chain combines TRBV10-3 with TRBJ2-7; D is perhaps TRBD1 (6 bases). The CDR3 runs 12 residues. The germline CDR1 and CDR2 sequences are ENHRY and SYGVKD. The CDR3 loop reads CAISELAQGRDF. The CDR3 nucleotides read TGTGCCATCAGTGAGTTGGCACAGGGAAGGGACTTC.

This clone occurred a few times. The V gene is TRBV25-1, the J gene TRBJ2-2; possibly TRBD2 for D (6 bases). This CDR3 is built from 16 residues. V was shortened by 5 bases and J by 0 bases, with 13 bases between the two germline ends. The germline V gene encodes CDR1 MGHDK and CDR2 SYGVNS. The CDR3 spells CASSSPGTPNTGELFF. In nucleotides, the CDR3 is TGTGCCAGCAGTTCCCCCGGGACTCCGAACACCGGGGAGCTGTTTTTT.

V usage is TRBV19 and J usage is TRBJ1-2, with D possibly matching TRBD1 (5 bases). CDR3 length: 14 residues. V lost 7 bases, J lost 5 bases, and 17 bases lay in between. Germline V gene data show CDR1 as LNHDA and CDR2 as SQIVND (reference sequence). CDR3 coding DNA: TGTGCCAGTACTCGAGGCAGGGAACGATATGGCTACACCTTC. This translates into CASTRGRERYGYTF.

The chain couples TRBV4-3 to TRBJ2-3; a weak D match, TRBD1 (5 bases). The CDR3 is 16 amino acids. V was shortened by 4 bases and J by 0 bases, with 14 bases between the two germline ends. The V gene's germline CDR1 is LGHNA and CDR2 YSLEER. Here the CDR3 DNA reads TGCGCCAGCAGCCCCACAGGAGACAGTAGCACAGATACGCAGTATTTT. This sequence encodes CASSPTGDSSTDTQYF.

This clone came up a few times. The V call is TRBV5-1, the J call TRBJ2-7; 7 bases agree with TRBD1. The CDR3 is made up of 15 amino acids. With 0 bases clipped from V and 2 bases from J, the junction kept 5 bases outside the gene matches. Germline V gene sequence: CDR1 SGHRS, CDR2 YFSETQ. Written as DNA, the CDR3 is TGCGCCAGCAGCTTGGGAGTTACAGGGGCCTACGAGCAGTACTTC. Translating it yields CASSLGVTGAYEQYF.

CDR3 bases: TGCCCGCCTTTACAGGGGGGGTGTACTGAAGCTTTCTTT. It yields the protein CPPLQGGCTEAFF. The rearrangement joins TRBV29-1 to TRBJ1-1; 8 bases line up with TRBD1. The germline gives CDR1 SQVTM, CDR2 ANQGSEA. There are 13 residues in the CDR3. Drawing the rest from reference TRBV29-1 and TRBJ1-1, the complete variable domain is SAVISQKPSRDICQRGTSLTIQCQVDSQVTMMFWYRQQPGQSLTLIATANQGSEATYESGFVIDKFPISRPNLTFSTLTVSNMSPEDSSIYLCPPLQGGCTEAFFGQGTRLTVV.

The V and J genes are TRBV19 and TRBJ1-1, with 9 bases matching TRBD1. The CDR3 totals 16 residues. Germline CDR1 reads LNHDA; CDR2 reads SQIVND (reference sequence). Trimming removed 4 bases from V and 4 bases from J; junction bases left unmatched: 10. DNA for the CDR3: TGTGCCAGTAGTACCCTCCCCGGGACAGGGCCCACTGAAGCTTTCTTT. As protein: CASSTLPGTGPTEAFF.

V and J are TRBV27 and TRBJ2-1; 10 nucleotides line up with TRBD2. Per germline, CDR1 MNHEY and CDR2 SMNVEV (reference sequence). CDR3 size: 14 residues. V lost 5 bases to trimming and J lost 6 bases; unmatched junction nucleotides: 4. As DNA, the CDR3 is TGTGCCAGCAGTCCCGGGACTAGCGCCAATGAGCAGTTCTTC. Residues: CASSPGTSANEQFF.

The gene calls are TRBV18 and TRBJ2-1, with 10 bases matching TRBD1. After removal of 3 bases from V and 7 bases from J, the junction contained 3 bases not matched to a gene. CDR1 is KGHSH and CDR2 is LQKENI in the germline V gene. The CDR3 spans 14 residues. In DNA form, the CDR3 reads TGTGCCAGCTCACCCTGGGACAGGGGAAATGAGCAGTTCTTC. This gives the protein CASSPWDRGNEQFF.

The chain has TRBV5-1 and TRBJ2-7; TRBD1 aligns across 8 bases. CDR1 is SGHRS and CDR2 is YFSETQ in the germline V gene. The length of the CDR3 is 15 residues. V lost 2 bases to trimming and J lost 2 bases; unmatched junction nucleotides: 6. CDR3 in amino acids: CASSLAGTGTYEQYF. For the CDR3, the DNA is TGCGCCAGCAGCTTAGCCGGGACAGGAACCTACGAGCAGTACTTC.

The chain combines TRBV28 with TRBJ2-5; D possibly corresponds to TRBD1 (5 bases). This CDR3 has 14 amino acids. V gave up 3 bases and J gave up 5 bases, with 13 bases separating them. From germline, CDR1 is MDHEN and CDR2 SYDVKM. The CDR3 sequence is CASSFQGFGETQYF. In nucleotides, the CDR3 is TGTGCCAGCAGTTTCCAGGGATTCGGGGAGACCCAGTACTTC.

The chain's CDR3 is CASSPADRDYGYTF. CDR3 nucleotides: TGTGCCAGCTCACCAGCCGACAGGGACTATGGCTACACCTTC. This chain connects TRBV18 to TRBJ1-2; 7 bases agree with TRBD1. CDR3 size: 14 residues. CDR1 KGHSH and CDR2 LQKENI come from the germline V gene. J was trimmed by 3 bases and V by 2 bases; bases with no gene match: 3.

This sequence joins TRBV19 and TRBJ1-2; perhaps TRBD1 as D (5 bases). The CDR3 spans 13 residues. Germline CDR1 is LNHDA and CDR2 is SQIVND (reference sequence). Trimming stripped 6 bases from V and 8 bases from J, with 16 bases between. As DNA, the CDR3 is TGTGCCAGTAGAGAAGGATCGGGGGAGGGCTACACCTTC. As protein: CASREGSGEGYTF.

The chain joins TRBV19 to TRBJ2-2; 7 bases are a match to TRBD2. Trimming took 3 bases from V and 1 from J; bases not matched to a gene: 2. There are 15 residues in the CDR3. CDR1 and CDR2 from the germline V gene are LNHDA and SQIVND (reference sequence). In DNA, the CDR3 is TGTGCCAGTAGTATGGGCGGGGGGAACACCGGGGAGCTGTTTTTT. It encodes CASSMGGGNTGELFF.

The chain links TRBV6-6 to TRBJ1-3; D remains unclear. Trimming cost V 11 bases and J 4 bases, with 15 bases left between them. This CDR3 spans 13 amino acids. Germline loops: CDR1 MNHNY, CDR2 SVGAGI (reference sequence). The CDR3 bases are TGTGCCTCCAAGAGAGGTGAGGGAAACACCATATATTTT. This sequence encodes CASKRGEGNTIYF.